This TCR beta chain was sequenced for a study of T-cell reconstitution after alpha-beta-depleted transplantation in children. This clonotype came up many times. The library targeted TCRbeta and was prepared with unique molecular identifiers. MiXCR, run by TCRdb on the PCR reads, gives a single entry per CDR3 protein. The sample holds about 600,000 distinct CDR3 sequences, roughly a tenth seen once. The sequences come from PBMCs from the stem cell graft donor, collected from the stem cell graft. The receptor was isolated from a human donor who donated a stem cell graft to a child with acute myeloid leukemia.

The CDR3 DNA reads TGTGCCAGCAGCATGTCCGTTAAGGGCACTGAAGCTTTCTTT. Translating it yields CASSMSVKGTEAFF. The V and J genes are TRBV7-2 and TRBJ1-1; D is uncertain. The CDR3 totals 14 residues. V was cut by 5 bases and J by 4 bases, with 14 bases left in between. Germline V gives CDR1 SGHTA, CDR2 FQGNSA. The full variable domain, in which reference TRBV7-2 and TRBJ1-1 provide the parts outside the CDR3, is GAGVSQSPSNKVTEKGKDVELRCDPISGHTALYWYRQSLGQGLEFLIYFQGNSAPDKSGLPSDRFSAERTGGSVSTLTIQRTQQEDSAVYLCASSMSVKGTEAFFGQGTRLTVV.